This TCR beta chain was identified in a study of blood T cell repertoires in COVID-19. Overall study: There were acute and convalescent COVID-19 samples, and they came from the United States, Italy and Spain. PBMCs, B-cell-depleted T cells, or T cells provided the cDNA or gDNA that made up the material.

In the original workflow: Estimation of nucleated cell counts was performed using reference gene primer amplification. TCRdb's table, derived via immunoSEQ multiplex PCR, lists solely in-frame clones and lacks some. The V and J calls and clone size were taken over from that table, and D and trimming were inferred from the DNA. The data contain about 120,000 clones, approximately 71% of them singletons. This CDR3 contains 12 residues. Trimming took 5 bases from V and 4 from J, leaving 10 bases between them. Per the germline V gene, CDR1 is SGHRS and CDR2 is YFSETQ. This clonotype originated in a woman in her sixties or seventies with acute or convalescent COVID-19. V usage is TRBV5-1 and J usage is TRBJ2-7, with D perhaps matching TRBD2 (6 bases). The sequencing sample was made of peripheral blood. The CDR3 bases are TGCGCCAGCAGGCGGGACGCTTACGAGCAGTACTTC. This sequence encodes CASRRDAYEQYF.